This TCR beta chain is from a study of T cells in Graves' hyperthyroidism and ophthalmopathy. This clonotype was observed a handful of times. The investigators amplified TCR beta CDR3 regions from RNA transcripts. RT-PCR in the first round (using the HTBI primer set) targeted the TCR CDR3. MiXCR was run by TCRdb on the multiplex PCR reads, yielding one entry per CDR3 protein. The sample yields around 50,000 distinct CDR3 sequences, approximately 48% seen once. Per germline, CDR1 KGHDR and CDR2 SFDVKD. V shed 4 bases, J shed 11 bases, and the junction held 8 bases outside the gene matches. The CDR3 is 14 residues long.

This sequence was found in a woman aged 45-65 years with Graves' ophthalmopathy. The V gene is TRBV24-1, the J gene TRBJ2-1, with 9 bases that match TRBD1. The sequenced sample consisted of blood. The CDR3 protein is CATSDGQGRGKQFF. In nucleotides, the CDR3 is TGTGCCACCAGTGACGGACAGGGGAGGGGTAAGCAGTTCTTC.